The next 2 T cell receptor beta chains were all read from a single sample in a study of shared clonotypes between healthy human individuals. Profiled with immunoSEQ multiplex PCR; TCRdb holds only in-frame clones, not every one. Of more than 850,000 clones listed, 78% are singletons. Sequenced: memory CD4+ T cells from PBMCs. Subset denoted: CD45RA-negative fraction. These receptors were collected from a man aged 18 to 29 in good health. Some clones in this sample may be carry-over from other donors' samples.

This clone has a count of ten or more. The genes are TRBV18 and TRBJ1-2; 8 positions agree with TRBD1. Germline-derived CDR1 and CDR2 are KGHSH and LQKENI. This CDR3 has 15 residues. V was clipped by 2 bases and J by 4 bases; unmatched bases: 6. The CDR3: CASSPGQGRIYGYTF. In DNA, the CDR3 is TGTGCCAGCTCACCAGGACAGGGCCGGATCTATGGCTACACCTTC.

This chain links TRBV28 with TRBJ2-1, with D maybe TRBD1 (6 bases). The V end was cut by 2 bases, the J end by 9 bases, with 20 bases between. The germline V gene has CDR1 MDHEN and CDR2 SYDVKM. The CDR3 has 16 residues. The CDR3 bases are TGTGCCAGCAGTTTAGCAGGCCGGACAGACAGTATTGAGCAGTTCTTC. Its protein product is CASSLAGRTDSIEQFF.